This section outlines one T cell receptor (beta chain) sequence together with its context. The target of this receptor is not known. No much larger clone exists at a distance of one base, and base qualities are not known. The entry originates in a study of control samples from healthy donors and cancer patients (dated by TCRdb to 2020 to 2022). Receptors were amplified or captured by the immunoSEQ multiplex PCR assay. TCRdb obtained this table from immuneACCESS and retained in-frame rearrangements with V and J assigned. These tables miss some clones; where compared with another copy, unresolved V genes account for less than half of the shortfall, and the remainder is unexplained. The sample records roughly 30,000 clones, 70% to 90% of which are singletons. The ten most abundant clones make up about 3.7% of the sample. Including the terminal cysteine and phenylalanine, the CDR3 comprises 12 residues. Just CDR3 DNA is preserved here, 36 bases in frame from base 1. V is pared back by 3 bases and J by 10 bases, with 10 bases lying between the germline termini. From the germline V gene (reference sequence), CDR1 is LGHDT and CDR2 is YNNKEL.

This chain is built from TRBV3-1 (or the pseudogene TRBV3-2) and TRBJ2-1; no confident D gene assignment can be made. The material sequenced was formalin-fixed, paraffin-embedded tissue. The TCR originated in a female donor with melanoma. The CDR3 loop reads CASSHTRYEQFF. Here is the DNA: TGTGCCAGCAGCCACACTCGGTACGAGCAGTTCTTC.